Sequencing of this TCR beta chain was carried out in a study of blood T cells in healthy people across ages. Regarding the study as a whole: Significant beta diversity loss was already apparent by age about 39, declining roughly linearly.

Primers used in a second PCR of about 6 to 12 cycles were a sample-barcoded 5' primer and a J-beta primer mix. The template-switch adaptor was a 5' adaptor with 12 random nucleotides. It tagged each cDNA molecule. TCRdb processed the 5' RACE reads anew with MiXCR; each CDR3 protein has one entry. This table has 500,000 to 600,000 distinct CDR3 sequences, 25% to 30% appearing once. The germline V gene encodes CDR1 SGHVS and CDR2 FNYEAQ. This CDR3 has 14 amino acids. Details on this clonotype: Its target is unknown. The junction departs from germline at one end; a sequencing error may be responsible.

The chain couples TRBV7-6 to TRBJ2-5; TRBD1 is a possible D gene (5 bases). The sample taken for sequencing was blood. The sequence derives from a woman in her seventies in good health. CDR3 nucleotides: TGTGCCAGCAGCTTGACAGCCCTCTACAATGAGCAATTCTTC. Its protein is CASSLTALYNEQFF.